This T cell receptor (beta chain) was captured in a study of cytomegalovirus exposure and HLA in healthy donors. PCR used 60 Vbeta primers and 13 Jbeta primers. Clones were read by immunoSEQ multiplex PCR, and TCRdb kept only the in-frame ones, dropping some. Among approximately 79,000 clones listed, 78% were seen once. J lost 6 bases, V lost 0 bases, and 8 bases had no gene match. The CDR3 covers 15 residues. Germline V gene data show CDR1 as MNHEY and CDR2 as SVGAGI. Study observations and caveats: Among CMV-associated TCR beta chains, most appeared HLA-restricted in a later analysis. There were approximately 150 TCR beta chains listed as cytomegalovirus-associated. CMV serostatus was the sole immune exposure information available.

A note on this clone: What it binds is unknown.

The sequencing sample was made of PBMCs. This receptor was obtained from a male donor in good health and CMV-seropositive. The rearrangement joins TRBV6-5 to TRBJ2-7; 7 bases match TRBD1. CDR3 sequence (DNA): TGTGCCAGCAGTTACTCCGGGACAGTTGCCGTCGAGCAGTACTTC. The encoded protein is CASSYSGTVAVEQYF.